Listed below are T cell receptor beta chains from one sample, sequenced in a study of T-cell memory formation after mild COVID-19. TCRdb itself ran the 5' RACE reads through MiXCR, one entry per CDR3 protein. The data show 120,000 or so distinct CDR3 sequences, 15% to 20% seen once. The sample was PBMCs or a T cell subset sorted from them (not recorded which). These receptors were collected from an adult woman who had mild COVID-19 (a few samples of this study predate the infection). Cell type and time point are not known. The CDR3 runs from the conserved cysteine through the conserved F or W. Fields, in order: clone size, J gene, V gene, D gene, CDR3 protein, CDR3 DNA. A D gene is named only where the DNA matches it firmly. Only some rows state a clone size, as once, few, many or a class for expanded clones.

>few|TRBJ2-1|TRBV6-1|-
CASSPGLNNEQFF
TGTGCCAGCAGTCCAGGGTTGAACAATGAGCAGTTCTTC
>-|TRBJ1-2|TRBV9|-
CASSPQGGEVYYGYTF
TGTGCCAGCAGCCCCCAAGGGGGGGAGGTTTACTATGGCTACACCTTC
>-|TRBJ1-1|TRBV5-1|-
CASSPRLENTEAFF
TGCGCCAGCAGCCCTCGTCTGGAGAACACTGAAGCTTTCTTT
>few|TRBJ2-7|TRBV3-1|-
CASSGYRTEQYF
TGTGCCAGCAGTGGGTATCGAACGGAGCAGTACTTC
>few|TRBJ2-1|TRBV7-7|TRBD1
CASSPYLGQGGNDEQFF
TGTGCCAGCAGCCCTTATCTCGGACAGGGGGGGAACGATGAGCAGTTCTTC
>few|TRBJ2-1|TRBV6-1|TRBD2
CASRRTSGTGNEQFF
TGTGCCAGCAGAAGGACTAGCGGGACGGGGAATGAGCAGTTCTTC
>-|TRBJ2-7|TRBV6-2/TRBV6-3|TRBD1
CASGTGNEQYF
TGTGCCAGCGGGACAGGTAACGAGCAGTACTTC
>few|TRBJ2-1|TRBV7-3|-
CASSQQGLTSYNEQFF
TGTGCCAGCAGCCAACAAGGACTAACGTCCTACAATGAGCAGTTCTTC
>once|TRBJ2-2|TRBV9|-
CASSVNGNTVELFF
TGTGCCAGCAGCGTCAACGGGAACACCGTGGAGCTGTTTTTT
>-|TRBJ2-7|TRBV7-2|TRBD2
CASSPLVRESYEQYF
TGTGCCAGCTCCCCCTTGGTGCGGGAGTCCTACGAGCAGTACTTC
>-|TRBJ1-2|TRBV12-3/TRBV12-4|-
CASSPTAGASRGYTF
TGTGCCAGCAGCCCCACGGCGGGGGCTTCGAGAGGCTACACCTTC
>few|TRBJ1-3|TRBV5-6|-
CASSLSGRSGNTIYF
TGTGCCAGCAGCTTGTCAGGGCGCTCTGGAAACACCATATATTTT
>-|TRBJ1-6|TRBV7-7|TRBD1
CASSLDHGRGTGGGSYNSPLHF
TGTGCTAGCAGCCTAGACCATGGCCGAGGGACAGGGGGCGGGTCCTATAATTCACCCCTCCACTTT
>few|TRBJ2-1|TRBV13|-
CASSLGPAASSYNEQFF
TGTGCCAGCAGCTTAGGTCCAGCGGCTAGCTCCTACAATGAGCAGTTCTTC
>few|TRBJ1-2|TRBV20-1|-
CSAPSRWDEANYGYTF
TGCAGTGCTCCCTCCAGATGGGACGAAGCTAACTATGGCTACACCTTC
>-|TRBJ2-2|TRBV20-1|-
CSARDRVDTGELFF
TGCAGTGCTAGAGACAGGGTTGACACCGGGGAGCTGTTTTTT
>-|TRBJ1-5|TRBV7-8|-
CASSSNRGNQPQHF
TGTGCCAGCAGCTCCAACAGGGGCAATCAGCCCCAGCATTTT
>-|TRBJ2-3|TRBV20-1|-
CSARERGGSTDTQYF
TGCAGTGCTAGAGAGCGGGGCGGAAGCACAGATACGCAGTATTTT
>few|TRBJ2-1|TRBV20-1|-
CSARTLNGGEQFF
TGCAGTGCTAGGACTCTCAATGGCGGTGAGCAGTTCTTC
>few|TRBJ2-7|TRBV11-2|TRBD1
CASSLGSGGTDEQYF
TGTGCCAGCAGCTTAGGGTCAGGGGGCACCGACGAGCAGTACTTC
>few|TRBJ2-1|TRBV19|-
CASSPRDGYNEQFF
TGTGCCAGTAGTCCCCGGGACGGCTACAATGAGCAGTTCTTC
>-|TRBJ2-1|TRBV5-6|TRBD2
CASSSAGVRQFF
TGTGCCAGCAGCTCCGCGGGAGTCCGGCAGTTCTTC
>-|TRBJ2-5|TRBV9|TRBD1
CASSPGQGFLTEAQYF
TGTGCCAGCAGCCCGGGACAGGGGTTTCTTACCGAGGCCCAGTACTTC
>few|TRBJ2-4|TRBV2|-
CASSEAGAKNIQYF
TGTGCCAGCAGTGAGGCTGGCGCCAAAAACATTCAGTACTTC
>-|TRBJ1-1|TRBV3-1|-
CASSHAQANTEAFF
TGTGCCAGCAGCCATGCACAGGCGAACACTGAAGCTTTCTTT
>many|TRBJ2-1|TRBV20-1|TRBD2
CSAGTSGEFF
TGCAGTGCGGGGACTAGCGGAGAGTTCTTC
>-|TRBJ1-2|TRBV5-6|-
CASSLVSRDGYTF
TGTGCCAGCAGCTTGGTGAGCAGGGATGGCTACACCTTC
>few|TRBJ2-1|TRBV7-8|TRBD2
CASSLRGTSGSSEQFF
TGTGCCAGCAGCTTAAGGGGGACTAGCGGGAGCAGTGAGCAGTTCTTC
>few|TRBJ2-4|TRBV5-4|TRBD1
CASSRGQLDNIQYF
TGTGCCAGCAGCAGGGGACAGCTAGACAACATTCAGTACTTC
>many|TRBJ2-7|TRBV7-2|-
CASSPHGGPYEQYF
TGTGCCAGCAGCCCCCACGGAGGGCCCTACGAGCAGTACTTC
>few|TRBJ2-7|TRBV14|-
CASSQGTVYEQYF
TGTGCCAGCAGCCAGGGAACTGTCTACGAGCAGTACTTC
>few|TRBJ2-5|TRBV5-6|TRBD2
CASSTPGLAEEETQYF
TGTGCCAGCAGCACCCCGGGACTAGCGGAAGAAGAGACCCAGTACTTC
>few|TRBJ2-3|TRBV12-3/TRBV12-4|TRBD2
CASSLAGVNTQYF
TGTGCCAGCAGTTTGGCGGGGGTGAATACGCAGTATTTT
>few|TRBJ1-6|TRBV7-9|-
CAGQAELNNSPLHF
TGTGCCGGGCAGGCAGAGCTCAATAATTCACCCCTCCACTTT
>few|TRBJ1-2|TRBV24-1|-
CATSDQASNYGYTF
TGTGCCACCAGTGACCAGGCCTCTAACTATGGCTACACCTTC
>-|TRBJ2-1|TRBV29-1|TRBD2
CSVEVGTSGSYNEQFF
TGCAGCGTTGAAGTAGGGACTAGCGGGTCCTACAATGAGCAGTTCTTC
>-|TRBJ2-7|TRBV21-1|-
CASPYPRGLDEQYF
TGTGCCAGCCCCTACCCCAGGGGGCTCGACGAGCAGTACTTC
>-|TRBJ2-5|TRBV7-2|-
CASSWNSQETQYF
TGTGCCAGCAGCTGGAATTCCCAAGAGACCCAGTACTTC
>-|TRBJ1-1|TRBV20-1|TRBD1
CSAQARGPPGDEAFF
TGCAGTGCTCAGGCGAGGGGGCCCCCTGGGGATGAAGCTTTCTTT
>-|TRBJ2-5|TRBV5-5|TRBD2
CASSGGLAGRETQYF
TGTGCCAGCAGCGGAGGACTAGCGGGGAGGGAGACCCAGTACTTC
>-|TRBJ2-2|TRBV12-3/TRBV12-4|-
CASSPSLIEDPQLKDRELFF
TGTGCCAGCAGTCCATCCCTTATCGAAGACCCCCAACTCAAGGATCGGGAGCTGTTTTTT
>many|TRBJ2-7|TRBV20-1|TRBD1
CSAYTGTAREQYF
TGCAGTGCTTACACTGGGACAGCGCGCGAGCAGTACTTC
>-|TRBJ1-4|TRBV7-9|-
CASSLFPNEKLFF
TGTGCCAGCAGCTTATTCCCTAATGAAAAACTGTTTTTT
>few|TRBJ2-2|TRBV20-1|-
CSASEGGTGELFF
TGCAGTGCTAGTGAGGGGGGCACCGGGGAGCTGTTTTTT
>-|TRBJ2-7|TRBV7-9|TRBD1
CASSSARQGSPYEQYF
TGTGCCAGCAGCTCCGCGAGACAGGGTTCCCCCTACGAGCAGTACTTC
>few|TRBJ2-4|TRBV18|-
CASSIRVYPEAKNIQYF
TGTGCCAGCTCCATCCGGGTCTACCCAGAGGCCAAAAACATTCAGTACTTC
>-|TRBJ2-4|TRBV5-1|TRBD1
CASSLTGGMTKNIQYF
TGCGCCAGCAGCTTGACAGGGGGCATGACCAAAAACATTCAGTACTTC
>-|TRBJ2-5|TRBV4-1|TRBD1
CASSQGQGKQETQYF
TGCGCCAGCAGCCAAGGACAGGGGAAACAAGAGACCCAGTACTTC
>-|TRBJ2-3|TRBV4-1|-
CTSSQDGLRGDTDTQYF
TGCACCAGCAGCCAAGATGGGTTGAGGGGGGACACAGATACGCAGTATTTT